This entry features one T cell receptor beta chain sequence. Its specific antigen is unknown. It has no much larger one-base neighbor in the sample; base qualities were not kept. This record belongs to a study of blood T cells in healthy people across ages (dated by TCRdb to between 2015 and 2016). With respect to the entire study: Template switching captured roughly one uniquely barcoded TCR beta cDNA molecule per two T cells in model experiments. To avoid experimental bias, donors of different ages were randomly spread across the sequencing lanes. Age-related changes in TCR beta repertoire diversity were measured in the study by deep sequencing normalized with unique cDNA molecular identifiers. Donors were grouped into four age groups: young (average about 15 years), middle-aged (39), aged (around 62) and long-lived (approximately 82). Using the same blood draw, the study looked at two additional independent replicas of 1 million unique cDNA reads for two donors, one aged 18 to 30 and the other aged 80 or older. Overall study results and their limits: Estimates of total diversity based on one million sequenced T cells were considered lower bounds and underestimates. A strong correlation was found between observed TCR beta diversity and the percentage of naive T cells measured by flow cytometry. Observed TCR beta diversity per million T cells fell roughly linearly with age, and a significant reduction was already apparent by age about 38. Compared with the aged group, the long-lived group had more naive CD4+ T cells, fewer expanded clones and increased TCR diversity, suggesting age selection. Because donor CMV infection status was unknown, age-related changes in expanded clonotypes were potentially confounded. Because profiling used bulk unsorted PBMCs, naive and antigen-experienced compartments could not be compared conclusively.

CDR1 and CDR2 (LGHDT, YNNKEL) derive from the germline V gene (reference sequence). Trimming accounts for 4 bases at V and 3 bases at J, while the number of junction bases matched to no gene is 8. The CDR3 goes from the cysteine to the phenylalanine over 16 residues. Just the 48-base CDR3 DNA is kept, in frame starting at base 1. Donors were around 37 systemically healthy Caucasian individuals from Russia aged roughly 6 to 90 years. Approximately 11 milliliters of peripheral blood were drawn from each donor into EDTA-treated Vacutainer tubes. Ficoll-Paque density-gradient centrifugation was used to isolate PBMCs, with at least 6 million per sample. Total RNA was extracted from PBMCs with Trizol reagent, with at least 5.5 micrograms obtained per sample. Naive CD45RAhigh/CD27high T cell percentages were measured by flow cytometry on a PBMC aliquot from every donor. Library preparation employed 5' RACE. The data were produced on an Illumina HiSeq 2500. A second PCR of roughly 7 to 12 cycles was run with a J-beta primer mix and a sample-barcoded 5' primer. A unique molecular identifier was introduced onto each TCR beta cDNA molecule by a template-switch 5' adaptor carrying 12 random nucleotides. Each sample yielded at least 3 million CDR3-containing paired-end reads. First-strand cDNA synthesis was performed from all RNA using the Mint cDNA synthesis kit, with priming by a TRBC-specific oligonucleotide. Following uracil-DNA glycosylase treatment, a first 18-cycle PCR with universal primers M1SS and BC2_uni_R was performed on all cDNA. In the paper's pipeline: Normalization of each sample was performed by random selection of 1 million high-quality reads, each carrying a distinct molecular identifier. Instead of being binned into consensus sequences, reads that shared molecular identifiers were thrown out. MiTCR, with a Q25 quality threshold and the strictest error-elimination algorithm, was used for CDR3 identification, clonotype clustering and error correction. A nonparametric unseen species model using Euler transformation provided a lower-bound estimate of total TCR beta diversity. In TCRdb, the public reads were trimmed at Q25 with fastp and aligned with MiXCR, with productive beta chains retained. One record per CDR3 amino acid sequence lists the most common genes and DNA. The V and J calls follow TCRdb's processing rather than the paper's. Recorded for this sample are about 970,000 distinct CDR3 sequences; just over 50% of them occurred a single time. Of the sample, about 22% is held by the ten largest clones.

The TCR originated in a woman aged 55 to 70 in good health. Input material: blood. The sequence links TRBV3-1 to TRBJ2-1, with TRBD2 matching 8 junction bases. The nucleotide sequence reads as follows: TGTGCCAGCAGCCCGCCCGTAAGCGGGGGCTACAATGAGCAGTTCTTC. This is translated as CASSPPVSGGYNEQFF.